This TCR beta chain comes out of a study of blood T cell repertoires in COVID-19 (dated by TCRdb to about 2020). Some background on the complete study: Samples covering the acute and convalescent phases of COVID-19 were provided by collaborators in the United States, Italy and Spain. The material from the prospective study consisted of cDNA or gDNA derived from T cells, B-cell-depleted T cells, or PBMCs. The dataset comprised deeply sampled blood TCRbeta repertoires from subjects exposed to, actively infected with, or recovered from COVID-19. The repertoires were released in a freely available public database intended as a resource for research on the immune response to SARS-CoV-2. Samples came from the ongoing ImmuneRACE study (first 160 participants) plus 1,254 subjects from 6 global collaborators. A de-identified subject ID, COVID-19 status, age in years and sex were almost always included in the sample metadata. Where available, HLA class I and class II types were obtained from metadata supplied by the sample provider rather than from assay-based typing.

The research as a whole found: How much clinical and demographic metadata was included differed by source and by participant, and the metadata was provided uncurated.

At one collaborating source in Seattle, patients were enrolled during active infection and were followed longitudinally through the course of disease. Each collaborating institution followed its own protocols to collect whole blood in K2EDTA tubes. Collaborator samples were shipped for TCRbeta analysis as frozen whole blood, isolated PBMCs, or DNA extracted from either sample type. On this clone itself: Its cognate antigen has yet to be identified. Base qualities are not at hand, and no much larger clone is one base apart.

TCRbeta CDR3 regions were amplified from genomic DNA using the immunoSEQ Assay, a bias-controlled multiplex PCR. The study's own analysis went as follows. Within the assay, amplification of reference gene primers was used to estimate how many nucleated cells each sample contained. Sequence reads were collapsed and filtered to measure the absolute abundance of every unique TCRbeta CDR3 rearrangement. For each sample, productive Simpson clonality was calculated as the square root of Simpson's diversity index over productive rearrangements. Drawn from immuneACCESS, this table holds only the in-frame rearrangements with V and J called that TCRdb kept. Clones are partly lost; checked studies trace under half to an unresolved V gene and leave the rest unexplained. That table furnishes V, J and clone size, whereas the DNA furnished D and trimming. This sample holds nearly 50,000 clones; approximately 84% were observed only once. In total, the top ten clones hold 2.5% to 3% of the sample.

Via the germline V gene (reference sequence), CDR1 is LGHDT and CDR2 YNNKEL. Trimming removed 0 bases from V and 5 bases from J; the gene matches leave 6 bases unexplained. Reading from cysteine to phenylalanine, the CDR3 counts 16 amino acids. Here the CDR3 DNA is all that survives: 48 bases in frame from base 1. Source material: peripheral blood. Recombination linked TRBV3-1 (or the pseudogene TRBV3-2) to TRBJ2-3, with 9 junctional bases fitting TRBD2. This TCR was recovered from a woman aged 80 or over with COVID-19, enrolled during active disease. The DNA is TGTGCCAGCAGCCAAGAGCCGCGGGGGGGCAGAGATACGCAGTATTTT. Its coded protein is CASSQEPRGGRDTQYF.